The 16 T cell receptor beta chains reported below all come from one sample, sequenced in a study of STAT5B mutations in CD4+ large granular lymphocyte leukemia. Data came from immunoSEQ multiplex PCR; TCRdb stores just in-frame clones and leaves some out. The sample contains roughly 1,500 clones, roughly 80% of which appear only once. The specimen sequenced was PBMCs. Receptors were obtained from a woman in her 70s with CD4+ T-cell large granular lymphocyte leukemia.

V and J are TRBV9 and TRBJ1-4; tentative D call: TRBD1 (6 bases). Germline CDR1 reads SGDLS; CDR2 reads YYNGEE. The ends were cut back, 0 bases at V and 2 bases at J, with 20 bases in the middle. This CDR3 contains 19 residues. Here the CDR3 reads CASSVGRAARGATNEKLFF. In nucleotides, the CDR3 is TGTGCCAGCAGCGTAGGACGGGCCGCGCGGGGGGCGACTAATGAAAAACTGTTTTTT.

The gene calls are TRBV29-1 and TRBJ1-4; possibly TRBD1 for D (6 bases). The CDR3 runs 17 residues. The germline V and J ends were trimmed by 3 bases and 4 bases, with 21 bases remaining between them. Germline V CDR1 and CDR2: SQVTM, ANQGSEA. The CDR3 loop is CSVEIGGDLGGNEKLFF. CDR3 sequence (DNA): TGCAGCGTTGAGATTGGGGGCGATCTCGGCGGTAATGAAAAACTGTTTTTT. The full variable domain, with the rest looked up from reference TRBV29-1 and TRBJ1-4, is SAVISQKPSRDICQRGTSLTIQCQVDSQVTMMFWYRQQPGQSLTLIATANQGSEATYESGFVIDKFPISRPNLTFSTLTVSNMSPEDSSIYLCSVEIGGDLGGNEKLFFGSGTQLSVL.

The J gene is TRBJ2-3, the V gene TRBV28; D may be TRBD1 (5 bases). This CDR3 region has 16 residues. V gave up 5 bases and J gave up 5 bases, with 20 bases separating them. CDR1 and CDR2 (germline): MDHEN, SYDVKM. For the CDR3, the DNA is TGTGCCAGCAGTCCACCACCGGGTTCTCAGGGAGATACGCAGTATTTT. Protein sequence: CASSPPPGSQGDTQYF. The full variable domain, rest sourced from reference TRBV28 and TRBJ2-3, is DVKVTQSSRYLVKRTGEKVFLECVQDMDHENMFWYRQDPGLGLRLIYFSYDVKMKEKGDIPEGYSVSREKKERFSLILESASTNQTSMYLCASSPPPGSQGDTQYFGPGTRLTVL.

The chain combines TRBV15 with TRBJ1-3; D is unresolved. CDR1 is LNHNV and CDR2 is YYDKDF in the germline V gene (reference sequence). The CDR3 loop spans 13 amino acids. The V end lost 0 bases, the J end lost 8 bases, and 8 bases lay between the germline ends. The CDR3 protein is CATSRDSRDTIYF. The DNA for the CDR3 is TGTGCCACCAGCAGAGATAGTAGAGACACCATATATTTT.

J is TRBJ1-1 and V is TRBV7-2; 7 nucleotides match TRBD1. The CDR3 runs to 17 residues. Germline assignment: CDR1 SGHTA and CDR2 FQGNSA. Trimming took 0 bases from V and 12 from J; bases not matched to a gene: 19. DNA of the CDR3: TGTGCCAGCAGCTTAGCGGGGGAGGGGGCCGGACCAGGTTCGTCTTTCTTT. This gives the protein CASSLAGEGAGPGSSFF.

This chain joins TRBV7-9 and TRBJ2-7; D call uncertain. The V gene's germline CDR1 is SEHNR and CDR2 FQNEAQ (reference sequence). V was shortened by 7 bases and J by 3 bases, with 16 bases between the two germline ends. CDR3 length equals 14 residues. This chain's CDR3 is CASTATGVNYEQYF. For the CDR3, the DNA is TGTGCCAGCACCGCAACCGGTGTGAACTACGAGCAGTACTTC. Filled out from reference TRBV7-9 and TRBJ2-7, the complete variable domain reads DTGVSQNPRHKITKRGQNVTFRCDPISEHNRLYWYRQTLGQGPEFLTYFQNEAQLEKSRLLSDRFSAERPKGSFSTLEIQRTEQGDSAMYLCASTATGVNYEQYFGPGTRLTVT.

CDR3: CASSQAAPGDTQYF. The CDR3 DNA reads as TGCGCCAGCAGCCAAGCGGCCCCCGGAGATACGCAGTATTTT. The rearrangement links TRBV5-1 to TRBJ2-3; perhaps TRBD2 as D (5 bases). The V end lost 4 bases, the J end lost 5 bases, and 14 bases lay between the germline ends. In germline, CDR1 is SGHRS, CDR2 YFSETQ. This CDR3 has 14 amino acids.

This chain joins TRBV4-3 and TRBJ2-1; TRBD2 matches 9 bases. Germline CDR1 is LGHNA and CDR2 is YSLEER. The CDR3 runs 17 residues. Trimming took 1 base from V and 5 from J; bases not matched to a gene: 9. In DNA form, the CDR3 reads TGCGCCAGCAGCCAAGCTATCGGACTAGCGTATGACAATGAGCAGTTCTTC. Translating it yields CASSQAIGLAYDNEQFF.

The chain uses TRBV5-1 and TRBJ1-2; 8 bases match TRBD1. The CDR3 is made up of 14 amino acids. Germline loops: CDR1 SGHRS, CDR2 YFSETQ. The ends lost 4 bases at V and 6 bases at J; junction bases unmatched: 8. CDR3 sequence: CASSVDRATNGYTF. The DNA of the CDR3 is TGCGCCAGCAGCGTGGACAGGGCCACGAATGGCTACACCTTC.

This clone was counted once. CDR3 bases: TGTGCCAGCTCACCAACCCGACAGGTGTATACGCTGAGTCAGCCCCAGCATTTT. It yields the protein CASSPTRQVYTLSQPQHF. The chain recombines TRBV18 with TRBJ1-5; tentative D call: TRBD1 (6 bases). V lost 2 bases, J lost 6 bases, and 23 bases lay in between. CDR3 size: 18 residues. CDR1 is KGHSH and CDR2 is LQKENI in the germline V gene.

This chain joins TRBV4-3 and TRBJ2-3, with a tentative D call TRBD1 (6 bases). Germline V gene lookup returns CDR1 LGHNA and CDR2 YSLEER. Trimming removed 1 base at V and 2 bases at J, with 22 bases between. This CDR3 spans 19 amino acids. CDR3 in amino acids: CASSQATGNVRVYTDTQYF. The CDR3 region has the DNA TGCGCCAGCAGCCAAGCTACAGGGAACGTGAGGGTGTACACAGATACGCAGTATTTT.

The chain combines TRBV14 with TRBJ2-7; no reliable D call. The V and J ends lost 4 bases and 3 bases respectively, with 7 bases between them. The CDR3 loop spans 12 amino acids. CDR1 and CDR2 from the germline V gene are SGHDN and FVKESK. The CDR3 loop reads CASSPQCYEQYV. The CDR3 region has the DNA TGTGCCAGCAGCCCCCAATGCTACGAGCAGTACGTC.

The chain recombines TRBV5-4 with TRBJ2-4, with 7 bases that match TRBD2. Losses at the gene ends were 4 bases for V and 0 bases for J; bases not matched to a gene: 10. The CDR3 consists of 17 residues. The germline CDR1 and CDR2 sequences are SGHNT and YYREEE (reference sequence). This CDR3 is CASSGGLGGIAKNIQYF. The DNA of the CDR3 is TGTGCCAGCAGCGGTGGACTGGGGGGGATAGCCAAAAACATTCAGTACTTC.

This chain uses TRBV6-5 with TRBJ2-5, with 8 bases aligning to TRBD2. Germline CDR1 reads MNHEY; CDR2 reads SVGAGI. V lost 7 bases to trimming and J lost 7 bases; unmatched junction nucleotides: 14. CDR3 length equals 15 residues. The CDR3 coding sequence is TGTGCCAGCACCCGGACTAGCCCGCCGGAGGGGACCCAGTACTTC. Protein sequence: CASTRTSPPEGTQYF.

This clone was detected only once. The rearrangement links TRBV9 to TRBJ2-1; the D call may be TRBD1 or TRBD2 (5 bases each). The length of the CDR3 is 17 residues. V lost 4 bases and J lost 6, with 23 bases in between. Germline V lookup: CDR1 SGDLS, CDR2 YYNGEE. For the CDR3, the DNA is TGTGCCAGCAGCAAGAGCGAGGCAGGGAGCATGGGCAATGAGCAGTTCTTC. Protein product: CASSKSEAGSMGNEQFF.

The CDR3 DNA reads TGTGCCAGCAGCCAAGTAGCGGGGAGGGCAGATACGCAGTATTTT. It yields the protein CASSQVAGRADTQYF. The rearrangement links TRBV4-2 to TRBJ2-3; 8 positions agree with TRBD2. J lost 4 bases, V lost 1 base, and 4 bases had no gene match. CDR3 size: 15 residues. CDR1 and CDR2 (germline): LGHNA, YNFKEQ.